The clone carrying this TCR beta chain has a count of ten or more. This record comes from a study of patients and donors after allogeneic stem cell transplantation. The ends were cut back, 4 bases at V and 5 bases at J, with 6 bases in the middle. The germline V gene has CDR1 SQVTM and CDR2 ANQGSEA. This CDR3 is built from 11 residues. TCRdb re-called the RT-PCR reads with MiXCR, one entry per CDR3 protein. The sample holds 28,000 or so distinct CDR3 sequences; around 7% are singletons and the top ten take about 34%. This TCR was sampled from a human donor who was either an allogeneic HSCT recipient or a stem cell or donor lymphocyte infusion donor (not recorded which). It is not recorded whose cells these are; they may come from a transplant donor. The chain joins TRBV29-1 to TRBJ1-3, with unresolved D. Source material: blood, either unsorted or a sorted T cell fraction (not recorded which). CDR3 loop: CSVAGRNTIYF. As DNA, the CDR3 is TGCAGCGTTGCCGGGCGAAACACCATATATTTT. The variable domain in full, with the rest retrieved from reference TRBV29-1 and TRBJ1-3, is SAVISQKPSRDICQRGTSLTIQCQVDSQVTMMFWYRQQPGQSLTLIATANQGSEATYESGFVIDKFPISRPNLTFSTLTVSNMSPEDSSIYLCSVAGRNTIYFGEGSWLTVV.